This section outlines one T cell receptor beta chain sequence together with its context. These data come from a study of blood T cells in healthy people across ages. Primed by a sample-barcoded 5' primer and a J-beta primer mix, a second PCR proceeded for about 6 to 11 cycles. TCRdb re-analysed the 5' RACE reads in MiXCR, keeping a single row per CDR3 protein. Found here are approximately 800,000 distinct CDR3 sequences, more than 50% of them singletons; the top ten hold around a quarter. The V and J ends lost 5 bases and 2 bases, in that order; junction bases with no gene match: 5. The CDR3 consists of 15 residues.

This chain connects TRBV12-3 or TRBV12-4 to TRBJ2-7; 11 nucleotides agree with TRBD2. This TCR was recovered from a man in his forties in good health. The source material was blood. CDR3 DNA sequence: TGTGCCAGCAGTCCCATAGCGGGAGGGGCCTACGAGCAGTACTTC. It yields the protein CASSPIAGGAYEQYF.